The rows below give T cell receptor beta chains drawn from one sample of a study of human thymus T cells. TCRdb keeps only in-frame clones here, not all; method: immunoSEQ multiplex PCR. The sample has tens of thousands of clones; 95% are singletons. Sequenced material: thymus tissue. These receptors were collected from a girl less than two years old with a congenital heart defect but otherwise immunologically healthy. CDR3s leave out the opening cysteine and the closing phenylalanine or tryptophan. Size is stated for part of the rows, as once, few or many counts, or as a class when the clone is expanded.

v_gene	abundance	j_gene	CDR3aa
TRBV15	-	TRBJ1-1	ATSRDRGDISMNTEAF
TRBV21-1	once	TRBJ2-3	ASSKAEVDTCTDTQY
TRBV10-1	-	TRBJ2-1	ASSESRGQAQISEQF
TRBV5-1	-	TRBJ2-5	ASSLVPDRWPLLY
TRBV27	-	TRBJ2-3	ASSLSKTDTQY
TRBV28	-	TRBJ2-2	ASTLSHRDTGELF
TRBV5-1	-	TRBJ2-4	ASSLVPQHIQY
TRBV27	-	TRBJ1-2	ASSLGGSRNYGYT
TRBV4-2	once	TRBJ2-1	ASSQDWVTWEIRDNEQF
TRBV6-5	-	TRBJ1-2	ASSSLRDRGYT
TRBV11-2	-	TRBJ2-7	ASSLRGTTGRSYEQY
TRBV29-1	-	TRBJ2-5	SVGWRGPPGEQGVETQY
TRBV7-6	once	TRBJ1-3	ASSFGLLGGNTIY
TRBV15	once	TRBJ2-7	ATSRGRTKAEDCPSYEQY
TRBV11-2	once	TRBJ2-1	ASSLGTGGQGNEQF
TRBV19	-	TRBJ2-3	ASSDPPQGNADTQY
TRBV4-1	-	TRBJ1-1	ATQPLNRRGQNTEAF
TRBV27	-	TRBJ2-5	ASSSRGRYAETQY
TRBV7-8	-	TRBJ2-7	ASSLADSFYEQY
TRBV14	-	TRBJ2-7	ASSQEGTGRAPYEQY
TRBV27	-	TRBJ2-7	ASSFGASGRARSYEQY
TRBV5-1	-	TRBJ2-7	ASSPGRSGTSGRPSGYEQY
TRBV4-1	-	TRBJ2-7	ASSQPRASYEQY
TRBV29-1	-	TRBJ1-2	SVEDNEIDSPPNYGYT
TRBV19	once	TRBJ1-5	ASSIGGQRSNQPQH
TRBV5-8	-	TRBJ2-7	ASSASGRGYEQY
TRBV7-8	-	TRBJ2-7	ASSLRSHYEQY
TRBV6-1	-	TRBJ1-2	ASRPDFRDTYGYT
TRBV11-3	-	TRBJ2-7	ASSDSGGRKSYEQY
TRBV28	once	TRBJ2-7	ASSFTAGAYEQY
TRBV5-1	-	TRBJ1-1	ASSRQGQDTEAF
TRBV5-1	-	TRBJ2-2	ATKKGQPSWNTGELF
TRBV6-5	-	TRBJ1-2	ASTRGSGYT
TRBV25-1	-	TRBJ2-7	ASSEYRAGAYEQY
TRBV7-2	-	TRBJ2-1	ASSFLAGGPYNEQF
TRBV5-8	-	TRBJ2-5	ASSTALAGVWETQY
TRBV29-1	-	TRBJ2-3	SVVGVDGNTDTQY